This TCR beta chain was recovered during a study of shared clonotypes between healthy human individuals. About the study: Plates per donor: three CD4 naive, three CD4 memory, two CD8 naive, one CD8 memory. General observations from the study: Naive subsets generally exceeded memory subsets in estimated richness. Shared clonotypes: about 5% naive CD4, around 3.7% naive CD8, 2.3% memory CD4, 0.4% memory CD8.

CDR3 length: 14 amino acids. Germline CDR1 MNHEY, CDR2 SMNVEV (reference sequence). V was shortened by 3 bases and J by 5 bases, with 14 bases between the two germline ends. On this clone: Its antigen is still unknown.

Each sorted subset replicate got 200 ng genomic DNA, around 29,000 genomes. Clones were read by immunoSEQ multiplex PCR, and TCRdb kept only the in-frame ones, dropping some. The repertoire holds 640,000 or so clones, with less than 80% as singletons. The chain is built from TRBV27 and TRBJ2-7, with D perhaps given as TRBD1 or TRBD2 (5 bases each). The sample comprised memory CD4+ T cells sorted from blood. Specified subset: CD45RA-negative fraction. The clonotype originates from a woman aged 25 to 39 in good health. CDR3 residues: CASSFRGRDHEQYF. CDR3 DNA sequence: TGTGCCAGCAGTTTTCGGGGCAGGGACCACGAGCAGTACTTC.